This record looks at one T cell receptor (beta chain) sequence and its context. These data are taken from a study of control samples from healthy donors and cancer patients. TCRdb's table, derived via immunoSEQ multiplex PCR, lists solely in-frame clones and lacks some. The sample lists tens of thousands of clones; roughly 91% were seen once. CDR3 length: 14 amino acids. Germline V gene data show CDR1 as SNHLY and CDR2 as FYNNEI. Trimming removed 11 bases from V and 3 bases from J, with 19 bases in between. Sequenced: blood. The origin of this receptor is a woman aged 55-69 years in good health. The chain is built from TRBV2 and TRBJ1-1; D uncertain. Here the CDR3 reads CALQTALRDTEAFF. CDR3 sequence (DNA): TGTGCCTTACAAACGGCGCTGAGGGACACTGAAGCTTTCTTT. Complete variable domain (other parts from reference TRBV2 and TRBJ1-1): EPEVTQTPSHQVTQMGQEVILRCVPISNHLYFYWYRQILGQKVEFLVSFYNNEISEKSEIFDDQFSVERPDGSNFTLKIRSTKLEDSAMYFCALQTALRDTEAFFGQGTRLTVV.